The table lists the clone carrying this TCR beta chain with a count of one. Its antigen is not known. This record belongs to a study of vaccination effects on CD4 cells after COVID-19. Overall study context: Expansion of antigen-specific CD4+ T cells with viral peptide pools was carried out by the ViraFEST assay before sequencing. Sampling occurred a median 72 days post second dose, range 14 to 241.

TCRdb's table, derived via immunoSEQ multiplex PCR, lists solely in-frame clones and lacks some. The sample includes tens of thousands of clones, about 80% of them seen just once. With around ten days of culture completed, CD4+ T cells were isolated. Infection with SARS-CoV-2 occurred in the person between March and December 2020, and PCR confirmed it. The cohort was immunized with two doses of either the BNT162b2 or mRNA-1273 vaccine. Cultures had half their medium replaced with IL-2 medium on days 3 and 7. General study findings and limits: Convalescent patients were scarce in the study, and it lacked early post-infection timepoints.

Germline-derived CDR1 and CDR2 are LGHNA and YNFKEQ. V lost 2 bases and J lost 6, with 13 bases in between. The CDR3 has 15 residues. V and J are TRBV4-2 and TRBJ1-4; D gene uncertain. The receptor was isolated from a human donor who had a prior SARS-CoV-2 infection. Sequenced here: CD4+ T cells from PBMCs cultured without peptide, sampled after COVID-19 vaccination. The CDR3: CASSQFGQVDEKLFF. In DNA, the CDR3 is TGTGCCAGCAGCCAATTTGGGCAGGTCGATGAAAAACTGTTTTTT.